One sample yielded the 22 T cell receptor beta chains listed below, sequenced in a study of a mutant IDH1 vaccine in newly diagnosed glioma. Their cognate antigens are unknown. Method: immunoSEQ multiplex PCR; TCRdb's copy keeps in-frame clones and lacks some. The sample contains about 86,000 clones, roughly 85% of which appear only once. Time point defined: week 23, last vaccination. The study gave 300 ug of mutant IDH1 20-mer peptide per vaccine dose, with topical imiquimod. The specimen comprised PBMCs, sampled from a glioma patient whose treatment included an IDH1 peptide vaccine. All receptors derive from a young man with glioma. Some clones in this sample may be carry-over from other donors' samples.

The sample holds a few counts of this clone. The gene calls are TRBV27 and TRBJ2-3; 8 nucleotides match TRBD2. Germline V gene data show CDR1 as MNHEY and CDR2 as SMNVEV (reference sequence). The CDR3 covers 16 residues. V gave up 5 bases and J gave up 5 bases; unmatched junction bases: 12. The CDR3 nucleotides read TGTGCCAGCAGTCGAAATCGGCGGGAGGATCTAGATACGCAGTATTTT. The encoded protein is CASSRNRREDLDTQYF.

The chain carries TRBV9 and TRBJ1-2; D may be TRBD1 (6 bases). CDR1 and CDR2 from the germline V gene are SGDLS and YYNGEE. Between the trimmed V and J ends, which lost 9 bases and 4 bases, there was a span of 16 bases. The CDR3 loop spans 13 amino acids. The CDR3, as DNA: TGTGCCACCCGAGGGGGGCCGAGCTATGGCTACACCTTC. Translating gives CATRGGPSYGYTF.

The V gene is TRBV7-2, the J gene TRBJ2-3; a weak D match, TRBD2 (7 bases). This CDR3 comprises 15 residues. Trimming took 4 bases from V and 3 from J, leaving 14 bases between them. Germline V gene lookup returns CDR1 SGHTA and CDR2 FQGNSA. The DNA for the CDR3 is TGTGCCAGCAGCTACCCCGGGGGGCTAACAGATACGCAGTATTTT. Amino acids: CASSYPGGLTDTQYF.

The sample holds a few counts of this clone. The CDR3: CASNLAFF. CDR3 nucleotide sequence: TGTGCCAGCAATCTGGCTTTCTTT. The chain links TRBV2 to TRBJ1-1; D not resolved. Deletions cut 7 bases from V and 11 bases from J, with 5 bases between. The CDR3 is 8 amino acids. CDR1 and CDR2 from the germline V gene are SNHLY and FYNNEI.

The rearrangement links TRBV7-2 to TRBJ2-3; possibly TRBD1 or TRBD2 for D (5 bases each). Germline V gives CDR1 SGHTA, CDR2 FQGNSA. V was pared by 2 bases and J by 7 bases, with 16 bases between. The length of the CDR3 is 15 residues. CDR3: CASSLSSGPQNTQYF. CDR3 nucleotide sequence: TGTGCCAGCAGCTTATCCTCGGGGCCCCAAAATACGCAGTATTTT.

The chain couples TRBV7-3 to TRBJ2-5; weak D call: TRBD1 (5 bases). Germline values: CDR1 SGHTA, CDR2 FQGTGA. This CDR3 spans 13 amino acids. Trimming removed 6 bases at V and 5 bases at J, with 13 bases between. Written as DNA, the CDR3 is TGTGCCAGCAGTTACAGGTTTGGGGAGACCCAGTACTTC. This sequence encodes CASSYRFGETQYF.

The genes are TRBV11-1 and TRBJ1-1, with D possibly being TRBD1 (5 bases). V was pared by 4 bases and J by 5 bases, with 14 bases between. The germline CDR1 and CDR2 sequences are SGHAT and FQDESV (reference sequence). This CDR3 has 14 amino acids. This CDR3 reads CASSSRDRGTEAFF. As DNA, the CDR3 is TGTGCCAGCAGCTCACGTGACCGGGGGACTGAAGCTTTCTTT.

J is TRBJ1-2 and V is TRBV5-4, with TRBD1 as a possible D gene (6 bases). Between the trimmed V and J ends, which lost 0 bases and 3 bases, there was a span of 12 bases. CDR1 and CDR2 from the germline V gene are SGHNT and YYREEE (reference sequence). The CDR3 length is 15 residues. CDR3 amino acids: CASSLAGRGDYGYTF. Written as DNA, the CDR3 is TGTGCCAGCAGCTTGGCGGGCAGGGGCGACTATGGCTACACCTTC. The full variable domain, its missing parts supplied by reference TRBV5-4 and TRBJ1-2, is ETGVTQSPTHLIKTRGQQVTLRCSSQSGHNTVSWYQQALGQGPQFIFQYYREEENGRGNFPPRFSGLQFPNYSSELNVNALELDDSALYLCASSLAGRGDYGYTFGSGTRLTVV.

This clone came up once. J is TRBJ2-5 and V is TRBV30, with D tentatively TRBD1 (6 bases). Trimming pared 2 bases from V and 4 bases from J, leaving 14 bases between. The CDR3 is 14 amino acids. Germline CDR1 GTSNPN, CDR2 SVGIG (reference sequence). CDR3 protein: CAWSSGRGSETQYF. The CDR3, as DNA: TGTGCCTGGAGTAGCGGCAGGGGCTCAGAGACCCAGTACTTC. Using reference TRBV30 and TRBJ2-5 for the parts outside the CDR3, the full variable domain is SQTIHQWPATLVQPVGSPLSLECTVEGTSNPNLYWYRQAAGRGLQLLFYSVGIGQISSEVPQNLSASRPQDRQFILSSKKLLLSDSGFYLCAWSSGRGSETQYFGPGTRLLVL.

The chain couples TRBV28 to TRBJ2-7; tentatively, D is TRBD1 or TRBD2 (7 bases each). Trimming took 2 bases from V and 1 from J, leaving 18 bases between them. The CDR3 spans 17 residues. Per germline, CDR1 MDHEN and CDR2 SYDVKM. The CDR3 sequence: CASSLEGGTVRSYEQYF. DNA of the CDR3: TGTGCCAGCAGTTTAGAGGGAGGGACAGTGCGATCCTACGAGCAGTACTTC.

The chain joins TRBV2 to TRBJ2-3; no clear D gene. The V gene's germline CDR1 is SNHLY and CDR2 FYNNEI. V lost 7 bases to trimming and J lost 10 bases, with 15 bases between them. This CDR3 is built from 12 residues. For the CDR3, the DNA is TGTGCCAGCAAAAGGGCCAATGGGGCGCAGTATTTT. Its translation: CASKRANGAQYF.

This rearrangement joins TRBV9 to TRBJ2-5; no definite D call. This CDR3 region has 16 residues. The ends were cut back, 0 bases at V and 3 bases at J, with 15 bases in the middle. Germline V gene sequence: CDR1 SGDLS, CDR2 YYNGEE. CDR3 in amino acids: CASSVDTVTIEETQYF. The CDR3 coding sequence is TGTGCCAGCAGCGTAGACACAGTAACCATCGAAGAGACCCAGTACTTC.

The CDR3 sequence is CASRPREGGAKNIQYF. CDR3 DNA sequence: TGTGCCAGCAGACCAAGAGAGGGGGGAGCCAAAAACATTCAGTACTTC. The rearrangement links TRBV7-9 to TRBJ2-4; D assignment may be TRBD1 or TRBD2 (6 bases each). This CDR3 has 16 amino acids. V lost 6 bases to trimming and J lost 0 bases, with 15 bases between them. From germline, CDR1 is SEHNR and CDR2 FQNEAQ (reference sequence).

V is TRBV6-5 and J is TRBJ1-2; no reliable D call. Trimming shortened V by 8 bases and J by 10 bases, and 14 bases separated the two germline ends. CDR3 length equals 11 residues. CDR1 is MNHEY and CDR2 is SVGAGI in the germline V gene. DNA of the CDR3: TGTGCCAGCCGGGCGATCTGGGACTACACCTTC. Amino acid sequence: CASRAIWDYTF.

This clone is a singleton in its sample. This chain connects TRBV30 to TRBJ2-7; 8 bases are shared with TRBD1. Germline CDR1 reads GTSNPN; CDR2 reads SVGIG (reference sequence). CDR3 length: 12 residues. Trimming at V came to 3 bases and at J to 2 bases, leaving 0 bases not matched to a gene. This CDR3 reads CAWRQGAYEQYF. The CDR3 coding sequence is TGTGCCTGGAGACAGGGGGCCTACGAGCAGTACTTC.

This clone was counted a single time. The chain couples TRBV9 to TRBJ2-7; tentatively, D is TRBD1 or TRBD2 (6 bases each). CDR1 is SGDLS, CDR2 YYNGEE, per germline. This CDR3 region has 16 residues. Trimming stripped 4 bases from V and 5 bases from J, with 22 bases between. The CDR3 is CASSPRGRQDFHEQYF. The CDR3 DNA reads as TGTGCCAGCAGCCCCCGGGGGCGGCAGGACTTCCACGAGCAGTACTTC.

This clone came up once. The CDR3 protein is CASTVGAYGYTF. The CDR3, as DNA: TGTGCCAGCACCGTGGGCGCCTATGGCTACACCTTC. The genes are TRBV9 and TRBJ1-2; D call uncertain. V gave up 6 bases and J gave up 4 bases, with 10 bases separating them. Germline lookup yields CDR1 SGDLS and CDR2 YYNGEE. The CDR3 contains 12 residues.

The chain uses TRBV28 and TRBJ2-7; maybe TRBD2 (5 bases). The V gene's germline CDR1 is MDHEN and CDR2 SYDVKM. The ends were cut back, 2 bases at V and 2 bases at J, with 7 bases in the middle. The CDR3 loop spans 13 amino acids. The DNA for the CDR3 is TGTGCCAGCAGTTTAGAGGAGGCCTACGAGCAGTACTTC. It codes for CASSLEEAYEQYF.

The chain uses TRBV18 and TRBJ2-7; 12 bases map to TRBD1. The CDR3 runs 15 residues. After removal of 6 bases from V and 5 bases from J, the junction contained 8 bases not matched to a gene. The germline CDR1 and CDR2 sequences are KGHSH and LQKENI. The CDR3 nucleotides are TGTGCCAGCTCCCGCCAGGGACAGGGGGCCGACGAGCAGTACTTC. This gives the protein CASSRQGQGADEQYF.

The J gene is TRBJ2-2, the V gene TRBV27, with D unresolved. The CDR3 runs 16 residues. Germline V gene sequence: CDR1 MNHEY, CDR2 SMNVEV (reference sequence). V was cut by 0 bases and J by 0 bases, with 8 bases left in between. The CDR3 sequence: CASSLSDQANTGELFF. CDR3 in DNA: TGTGCCAGCAGTTTATCTGACCAAGCGAACACCGGGGAGCTGTTTTTT.

The chain is built from TRBV28 and TRBJ2-7, with 10 bases that match TRBD2. CDR1 is MDHEN, CDR2 SYDVKM, per germline. J gave up 3 bases and V 3 bases, and 8 bases lay outside the gene matches. The length of the CDR3 is 16 residues. Written as DNA, the CDR3 is TGTGCCAGCAGTTTCGGGGGTAGCGGGAGGTACTACGAGCAGTACTTC. Translating it yields CASSFGGSGRYYEQYF.

The CDR3 is CATSRDWGGSIHEQYF. CDR3 DNA sequence: TGTGCCACCAGCAGAGATTGGGGCGGGAGCATCCACGAGCAGTACTTC. The chain has TRBV15 and TRBJ2-7, with TRBD2 identical over 7 bases. Germline V gives CDR1 LNHNV, CDR2 YYDKDF (reference sequence). The CDR3 loop spans 16 amino acids. V lost 0 bases to trimming and J lost 5 bases; unmatched junction nucleotides: 10.